This T cell receptor beta chain was recorded in a study of blood T cell repertoires in COVID-19. For the study at large: COVID-19 samples from acute and convalescent phases originated in the United States, Italy and Spain. PBMCs, B-cell-depleted T cells, or T cells were the source of the cDNA or gDNA that made up the material.

Enrolled through a virtual design, the participants were between about 18 and 100 years of age and came from about two dozen US areas. Authors' analysis steps: Reference gene primers were amplified, and this amplification served to estimate nucleated cell counts. Clones were sequenced by immunoSEQ multiplex PCR, and TCRdb holds only the in-frame ones, with some missing. The DNA was the basis for D and trimming; V, J and clone size are from that table. This sample has more than 100,000 clones, with roughly 84% found just once. The receptor comes from a woman aged 25 to 39 who had recovered from COVID-19. Material for sequencing was PBMCs or T cells enriched from blood (not recorded which).

This CDR3 is CASSFGLASYEQYF. DNA for the CDR3: TGTGCCAGCAGTTTTGGACTAGCTTCCTACGAGCAGTACTTC. The chain carries TRBV28 and TRBJ2-7; TRBD2 matches at 8 bases. CDR1 and CDR2 from the germline V gene are MDHEN and SYDVKM. The J segment lost 1 base and the V segment lost 3 bases, leaving 2 bases of the junction unmatched. The CDR3 spans 14 residues.